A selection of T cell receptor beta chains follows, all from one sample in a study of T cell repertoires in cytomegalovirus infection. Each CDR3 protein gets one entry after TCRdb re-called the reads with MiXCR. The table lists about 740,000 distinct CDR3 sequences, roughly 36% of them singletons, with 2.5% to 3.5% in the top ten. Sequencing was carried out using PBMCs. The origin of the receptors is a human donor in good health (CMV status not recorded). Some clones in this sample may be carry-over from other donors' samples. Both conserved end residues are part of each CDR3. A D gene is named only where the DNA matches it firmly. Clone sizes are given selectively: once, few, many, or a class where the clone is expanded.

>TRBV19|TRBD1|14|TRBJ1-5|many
CASTRDSGNQPQHF
TGTGCCAGTACCAGGGACAGTGGCAATCAGCCCCAGCATTTT
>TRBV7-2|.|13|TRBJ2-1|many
CASSPTSGNEQFF
TGTGCCAGCAGCCCCACGTCGGGGAATGAGCAGTTCTTC
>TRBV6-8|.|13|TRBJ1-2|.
CASRPGTDYGYTF
TGTGCCAGCAGACCCGGGACGGACTATGGCTACACCTTC
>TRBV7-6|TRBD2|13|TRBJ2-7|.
CARSLRRDYDKYF
TGTGCCAGAAGCTTAAGGCGGGACTACGATAAGTACTTC
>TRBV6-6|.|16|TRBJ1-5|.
CASSYSRGVVNQPQHF
TGTGCCAGCAGTTACTCGAGGGGTGTGGTCAATCAGCCCCAGCATTTT
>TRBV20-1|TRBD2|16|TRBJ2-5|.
CSALPYSGTQEETQYF
TGCAGTGCTTTACCCTATAGCGGGACCCAGGAAGAGACCCAGTACTTC
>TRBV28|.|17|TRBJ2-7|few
CASSLLGSRGLPYEQYF
TGTGCCAGCAGTCTACTGGGATCACGGGGGCTACCCTACGAGCAGTACTTC
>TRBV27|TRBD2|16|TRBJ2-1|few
CASTTSSGSSYNEQFF
TGTGCCAGCACCACTTCTAGCGGGAGTTCCTACAATGAGCAGTTCTTC
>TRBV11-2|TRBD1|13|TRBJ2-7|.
CASSRDRRYEQYF
TGTGCCAGCAGCCGGGACAGGCGATACGAGCAGTACTTC
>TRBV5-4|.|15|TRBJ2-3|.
CASSGTGQRAGTQYF
TGTGCCAGCAGCGGAACAGGACAGAGAGCAGGGACGCAGTATTTT
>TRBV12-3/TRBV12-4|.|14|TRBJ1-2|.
CASSLTVHPYGYTF
TGTGCCAGCAGTTTAACGGTACATCCCTATGGCTACACCTTC
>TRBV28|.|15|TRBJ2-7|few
CASSLGGIGRNEQYF
TGTGCCAGCAGTTTGGGGGGAATCGGGCGGAACGAGCAGTACTTC
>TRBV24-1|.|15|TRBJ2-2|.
CATSGSGDRAGELFF
TGTGCCACCAGTGGCTCAGGGGATAGGGCCGGGGAGCTGTTTTTT
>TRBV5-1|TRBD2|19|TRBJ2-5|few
CASSDQPASTSELQETQYF
TGCGCCAGCAGTGACCAACCGGCCTCGACTAGCGAGCTACAAGAGACCCAGTACTTC
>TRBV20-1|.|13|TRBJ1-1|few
CSAKGTGSAEAFF
TGCAGTGCTAAGGGAACGGGGAGCGCTGAAGCTTTCTTT
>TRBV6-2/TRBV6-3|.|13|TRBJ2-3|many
CASSLYRADTQYF
TGTGCCAGCAGCCTCTACCGGGCAGATACGCAGTATTTT